Listed here are 6 T cell receptor beta chains from one sample, sequenced in a study of blood T cell repertoires in COVID-19. Clones were read by immunoSEQ multiplex PCR, and TCRdb kept only the in-frame ones, dropping some. Here the sample spans 360,000 or so clones, around 90% being singletons. Material for sequencing was peripheral blood. The receptors shown here come from a woman aged 55-69 years with COVID-19, enrolled during active disease.

The chain uses TRBV7-2 and TRBJ2-3, with unresolved D. The CDR3 runs to 15 residues. V shed 5 bases and J shed 5 bases, with 17 bases lying between them. Germline CDR1 SGHTA, CDR2 FQGNSA. The DNA of the CDR3 is TGTGCCAGCAGCAGCCGCGCCGGTGGAGAAGATACGCAGTATTTT. Translated, it gives CASSSRAGGEDTQYF.

This clone was seen a single time. The chain links TRBV11-2 to TRBJ1-1, with a weak D call TRBD1 (5 bases). CDR1 and CDR2 from the germline V gene are SGHAT and FQNNGV. Trimming took off 1 base at V and 5 bases at J, with 11 bases between the two ends. This CDR3 has 14 residues. The CDR3 nucleotides read TGTGCCAGCAGCTTAGCTCAGGGAGGGACTGAAGCTTTCTTT. As protein: CASSLAQGGTEAFF.

This chain uses TRBV3-1 (or the pseudogene TRBV3-2) with TRBJ2-5, with 9 bases that match TRBD2. With V trimmed by 1 base and J by 2 bases, 8 bases remained unmatched. CDR3 length equals 17 residues. Germline CDR1 LGHDT, CDR2 YNNKEL (reference sequence). CDR3 loop: CASSQAWPAGGQETQYF. The CDR3 DNA follows: TGTGCCAGCAGCCAAGCGTGGCCAGCGGGGGGTCAAGAGACCCAGTACTTC.

The genes are TRBV10-3 and TRBJ2-7; 7 nucleotides agree with TRBD1. Germline assignment: CDR1 ENHRY and CDR2 SYGVKD. CDR3 length: 15 amino acids. The junction had 9 bases not matched to a gene; V was cut back by 6 bases and J by 1 base. CDR3 amino acids: CAISSTTGESYEQYF. In nucleotides, the CDR3 is TGTGCCATCAGCTCGACTACAGGGGAATCCTACGAGCAGTACTTC.

This chain joins TRBV3-1 (or the pseudogene TRBV3-2) and TRBJ2-5, with D perhaps matching TRBD1 (6 bases). V was pared by 3 bases and J by 0 bases, with 8 bases between. The CDR3 spans 14 residues. Germline V gene sequence: CDR1 LGHDT, CDR2 YNNKEL (reference sequence). CDR3 sequence: CASSHRGYQETQYF. The CDR3 nucleotides read TGTGCCAGCAGCCACAGGGGATACCAAGAGACCCAGTACTTC.

This sequence joins TRBV18 and TRBJ1-4, with 9 positions matching TRBD1. V trimming: 2 bases; J trimming: 3 bases; junction bases outside the gene matches: 1. This CDR3 spans 15 amino acids. Per germline, CDR1 KGHSH and CDR2 LQKENI. The CDR3 DNA reads TGTGCCAGCTCACCAGGACAGGGGCCTAATGAAAAACTGTTTTTT. This translates into CASSPGQGPNEKLFF.